Below are 18 T cell receptor beta chains sequenced from a single sample in a study of cytomegalovirus exposure and HLA in healthy donors. This PCR relied on a set of 60 Vbeta primers and 13 Jbeta primers. Clones were sequenced by immunoSEQ multiplex PCR, and TCRdb holds only the in-frame ones, with some missing. The sample lists around 100,000 clones, about 80% seen once, with around 2.5% in the top ten. Source material: PBMCs. These receptors all stem from a man aged 50 to 60 in good health and CMV-seropositive.

The chain carries TRBV14 and TRBJ2-3; D may be TRBD1 (7 bases). V was clipped by 2 bases and J by 4 bases, with 13 bases between them. The CDR3 spans 15 residues. The germline gives CDR1 SGHDN, CDR2 FVKESK. The chain's CDR3 is CASSQWQGGADTQYF. The CDR3 nucleotides read TGTGCCAGCAGCCAATGGCAGGGGGGAGCAGATACGCAGTATTTT.

The chain is built from TRBV6-5 and TRBJ2-7, with D unclear. V lost 4 bases and J 7 bases, leaving 5 bases between the germline ends. There are 10 residues in the CDR3. Germline CDR1 reads MNHEY; CDR2 reads SVGAGI. As DNA, the CDR3 is TGTGCCAGCAGTTCCGGGGAGCAGTACTTC. Translated: CASSSGEQYF.

This chain links TRBV5-1 with TRBJ1-1; TRBD1 might be the D (5 bases). CDR1 is SGHRS, CDR2 YFSETQ, per germline. The CDR3 runs to 15 residues. Between the trimmed V and J ends, which lost 4 bases and 1 base, there was a span of 14 bases. The CDR3 nucleotides read TGCGCCAGCAGCCCGGTTACTCAGGGGAACACTGAAGCTTTCTTT. This encodes CASSPVTQGNTEAFF.

This clone was detected once. V gene TRBV11-3 combines with J gene TRBJ2-1; a possible D gene is TRBD2 (6 bases). The germline V gene has CDR1 SGHNT and CDR2 YENEEA. The CDR3 sequence is 14 residues long. The V end was cut by 2 bases, the J end by 7 bases, with 12 bases between. CDR3 bases: TGTGCCAGCAGCTTAATGGGGGGTGAAAATGAGCAGTTCTTC. It is translated as CASSLMGGENEQFF.

The chain joins TRBV27 to TRBJ2-3, with a weak D call TRBD1 (7 bases). Trimming cost V 7 bases and J 2 bases, with 13 bases left between them. Per germline, CDR1 MNHEY and CDR2 SMNVEV (reference sequence). CDR3 length: 14 residues. The DNA for the CDR3 is TGTGCCAGCATGCGGGGACAGTTCACAGATACGCAGTATTTT. Protein sequence: CASMRGQFTDTQYF.

This clone was observed a single time. The chain uses TRBV18 and TRBJ1-1, with D unclear. Trimming took off 4 bases at V and 11 bases at J, with 23 bases between the two ends. CDR1 and CDR2 from the germline V gene are KGHSH and LQKENI. The CDR3 contains 15 residues. The chain's CDR3 is CASSRALTSWAQAFF. The DNA for the CDR3 is TGTGCCAGCTCACGCGCTTTAACTTCATGGGCGCAGGCTTTCTTT.

The chain recombines TRBV30 with TRBJ2-1; 8 nucleotides line up with TRBD2. The V gene end was trimmed by 3 bases and the J gene end by 5 bases; junction bases not matched to a gene: 6. In germline, CDR1 is GTSNPN, CDR2 SVGIG (reference sequence). The CDR3 is 14 amino acids. The CDR3 nucleotides read TGTGCCTGGAGGCTAGCGGGTAGACACAATGAGCAGTTCTTC. Protein: CAWRLAGRHNEQFF.

The V gene is TRBV5-1, the J gene TRBJ2-2, with 7 bases fitting TRBD1. The CDR3 has 15 amino acids. J lost 6 bases, V lost 0 bases, and 5 bases had no gene match. The germline CDR1 and CDR2 sequences are SGHRS and YFSETQ. This CDR3 reads CASSLVVGGSGELFF. For the CDR3, the DNA is TGCGCCAGCAGCTTGGTCGTAGGGGGCTCCGGGGAGCTGTTTTTT. Based on the CDR3 plus reference TRBV5-1 and TRBJ2-2, the full variable domain is KAGVTQTPRYLIKTRGQQVTLSCSPISGHRSVSWYQQTPGQGLQFLFEYFSETQRNKGNFPGRFSGRQFSNSRSEMNVSTLELGDSALYLCASSLVVGGSGELFFGEGSRLTVL.

The chain links TRBV27 to TRBJ2-7, with 9 bases aligning to TRBD1. The ends lost 1 base at V and 0 bases at J; junction bases unmatched: 13. CDR1 is MNHEY, CDR2 SMNVEV, per germline (reference sequence). This CDR3 is 19 amino acids long. The CDR3 loop reads CASSLFWTGDPLSSYEQYF. The CDR3 bases are TGTGCCAGCAGTTTATTTTGGACAGGGGATCCCCTAAGCTCCTACGAGCAGTACTTC.

V and J are TRBV5-1 and TRBJ2-1, with D possibly matching TRBD2 (5 bases). This CDR3 spans 16 amino acids. Germline V gene sequence: CDR1 SGHRS, CDR2 YFSETQ. V shed 0 bases and J shed 1 base, with 11 bases lying between them. The CDR3 protein is CASSLGSAVSYNEQFF. DNA of the CDR3: TGCGCCAGCAGCTTGGGGTCAGCGGTTTCCTACAATGAGCAGTTCTTC.

J is TRBJ2-2 and V is TRBV21-1; TRBD2 was called by the table and not checked on the DNA. TRBV21-1 is labeled a pseudogene. This CDR3 spans 16 amino acids. The CDR3, as DNA: TGTGCCAGCAGCAAATGGGGCGGGACGAACACCGGGGAGCTGTTTTTT. This sequence encodes CASSKWGGTNTGELFF.

This clone has a single count. This chain links TRBV19 with TRBJ1-2; possibly TRBD1 for D (5 bases). Trimming removed 4 bases from V and 4 bases from J, with 16 bases in between. CDR1 and CDR2 from the germline V gene are LNHDA and SQIVND (reference sequence). The CDR3 sequence is 15 residues long. The CDR3 DNA follows: TGTGCCAGTAGTACCCAGGGCCGGGGGAGCTATGGCTACACCTTC. It specifies CASSTQGRGSYGYTF.

The V gene is TRBV5-3, the J gene TRBJ2-7; 11 nucleotides match TRBD2. TRBV5-3 is assigned to the ORF class and has an uncertain function. The CDR3 runs 17 residues. Trimming took 4 bases from V and 1 from J; bases not matched to a gene: 10. CDR3 residues: CARSQRLAGFLSYEQYF. CDR3 bases: TGTGCCAGAAGCCAACGACTAGCGGGATTCCTATCCTACGAGCAGTACTTC.

This clone was found a few times. The V gene is TRBV6-5, the J gene TRBJ1-3; 7 nucleotides line up with TRBD1. CDR1 and CDR2 from the germline V gene are MNHEY and SVGAGI. The CDR3 length is 16 residues. V lost 4 bases and J lost 7; bases outside the gene matches: 13. In nucleotides, the CDR3 is TGTGCCAGCAGTTCTCGGACAGGACAGAGACGGAACACCATATATTTT. Residues: CASSSRTGQRRNTIYF.

This clone appeared a single time. The chain couples TRBV5-1 to TRBJ2-3, with D possibly TRBD2 on 5 matching bases. CDR1 SGHRS and CDR2 YFSETQ come from the germline V gene. The length of the CDR3 is 14 residues. Trimming stripped 3 bases from V and 2 bases from J, with 10 bases between. The CDR3 nucleotides read TGCGCCAGCAGCTCTGGACTGCCCACAGATACGCAGTATTTT. It encodes CASSSGLPTDTQYF.

The V and J genes are TRBV10-3 and TRBJ1-4; D is undetermined. V lost 5 bases, J lost 10 bases, and 14 bases lay in between. Germline CDR1 ENHRY, CDR2 SYGVKD. The CDR3 covers 13 residues. This chain's CDR3 is CAISPGGSGKLFF. The DNA for the CDR3 is TGTGCCATCAGTCCGGGAGGGTCCGGAAAACTGTTTTTT.

The rearrangement links TRBV2 to TRBJ1-1; 11 nucleotides match TRBD1. Per the germline V gene, CDR1 is SNHLY and CDR2 is FYNNEI. The length of the CDR3 is 12 residues. The V segment lost 9 bases and the J segment 5 bases; nucleotides outside the gene matches: 2. CDR3 protein: CASGDRGTEAFF. CDR3 DNA sequence: TGTGCCAGTGGGGACAGGGGGACTGAAGCTTTCTTT. The full variable domain, completed using reference TRBV2 and TRBJ1-1, is EPEVTQTPSHQVTQMGQEVILRCVPISNHLYFYWYRQILGQKVEFLVSFYNNEISEKSEIFDDQFSVERPDGSNFTLKIRSTKLEDSAMYFCASGDRGTEAFFGQGTRLTVV.

The chain has TRBV2 and TRBJ2-3, with 9 bases aligning to TRBD2. This CDR3 has 14 amino acids. Per the germline V gene, CDR1 is SNHLY and CDR2 is FYNNEI. The ends lost 8 bases at V and 3 bases at J; junction bases unmatched: 6. The DNA of the CDR3 is TGTGCCAGCGGGAGGACTAGCGAGACAGATACGCAGTATTTT. Translating gives CASGRTSETDTQYF.